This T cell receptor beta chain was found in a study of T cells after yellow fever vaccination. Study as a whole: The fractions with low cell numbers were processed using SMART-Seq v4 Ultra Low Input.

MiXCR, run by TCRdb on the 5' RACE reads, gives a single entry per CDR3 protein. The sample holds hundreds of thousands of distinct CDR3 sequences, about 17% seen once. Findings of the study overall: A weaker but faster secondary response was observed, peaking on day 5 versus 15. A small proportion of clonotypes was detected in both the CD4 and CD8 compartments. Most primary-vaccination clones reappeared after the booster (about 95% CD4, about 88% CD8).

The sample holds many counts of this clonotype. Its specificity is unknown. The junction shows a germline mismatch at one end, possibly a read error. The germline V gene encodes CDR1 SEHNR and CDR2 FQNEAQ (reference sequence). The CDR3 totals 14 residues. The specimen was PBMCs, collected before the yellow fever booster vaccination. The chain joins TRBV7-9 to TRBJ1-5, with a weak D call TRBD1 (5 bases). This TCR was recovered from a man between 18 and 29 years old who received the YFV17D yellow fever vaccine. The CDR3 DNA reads TGTGCCAGCAGTTTAGCAGGGAGCAATCAGCCCCAGCATTTT. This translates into CASSLAGSNQPQHF.